The 11 T cell receptor beta chains below come from one sample, sequenced in a study of T cell responses to AZD1222 COVID-19 vaccine. Here immunoSEQ multiplex PCR was the method, and the copy in TCRdb shows in-frame clones only, minus some. The sample contains around 120,000 clones, about 90% of which appear only once. The starting material was peripheral blood, obtained on day 0 of AZD1222 vaccination. These TCRs come from an adult in good health.

CDR3 amino acids: CASSFGTAESYEQYF. The CDR3 DNA sequence: TGTGCCAGCAGCTTCGGGACAGCCGAATCCTACGAGCAGTACTTC. The chain employs TRBV7-9 and TRBJ2-7, with 7 bases matching TRBD1. Germline CDR1 reads SEHNR; CDR2 reads FQNEAQ (reference sequence). The V segment lost 3 bases and the J segment 1 base; nucleotides outside the gene matches: 6. The CDR3 covers 15 residues.

The CDR3 DNA reads TGTGCCAGCAGTTTGAAACGACTGGGTGAAAAACTGTTTTTT. Translation: CASSLKRLGEKLFF. The chain is built from TRBV27 and TRBJ1-4; D unclear. Germline V gene sequence: CDR1 MNHEY, CDR2 SMNVEV (reference sequence). The CDR3 loop spans 14 amino acids. V was cut by 3 bases and J by 7 bases, with 12 bases left in between.

The V call is TRBV2, the J call TRBJ2-7, with D possibly matching TRBD2 (6 bases). The CDR3 is made up of 14 amino acids. Trimming stripped 6 bases from V and 2 bases from J, with 14 bases between. Germline V CDR1 and CDR2: SNHLY, FYNNEI. CDR3 nucleotide sequence: TGTGCCAGCAGCGACGGAGGGCAGGCCTACGAGCAGTACTTC. Translating it yields CASSDGGQAYEQYF.

This sequence joins TRBV7-2 and TRBJ1-3, with TRBD1 matching over 9 bases. CDR1 and CDR2 from the germline V gene are SGHTA and FQGNSA. Trimming took 4 bases from V and 3 from J; bases not matched to a gene: 7. This CDR3 spans 16 amino acids. The chain's CDR3 is CASSWGQGLGGNTIYF. CDR3 nucleotides: TGTGCCAGCAGCTGGGGACAGGGTTTAGGTGGAAACACCATATATTTT.

V is TRBV7-9 and J is TRBJ1-2; 12 nucleotides match TRBD1. Germline V gene sequence: CDR1 SEHNR, CDR2 FQNEAQ (reference sequence). The CDR3 extends over 16 amino acids. The trim removed 5 bases at V and 7 bases at J, leaving 11 bases unmatched. CDR3 protein: CASSPDRDRGHGGYTF. CDR3 bases: TGTGCCAGCAGCCCCGACCGGGACAGGGGGCACGGTGGCTACACCTTC.

The V and J genes are TRBV27 and TRBJ1-2, with D unresolved. The germline V gene has CDR1 MNHEY and CDR2 SMNVEV (reference sequence). This CDR3 contains 15 residues. V was shortened by 0 bases and J by 5 bases, with 13 bases between the two germline ends. CDR3 protein: CASSLSRDFSYGYTF. CDR3 in DNA: TGTGCCAGCAGTTTATCGAGGGATTTTTCATATGGCTACACCTTC.

The chain is built from TRBV6-2 or TRBV6-3 and TRBJ2-2; possible D gene TRBD2, 6 bases. The V and J ends lost 1 base and 4 bases respectively, with 13 bases between them. Germline lookup yields CDR1 MNHEY and CDR2 SVGEGT. The CDR3 runs to 16 residues. CDR3: CASSYFFGGGTGELFF. The DNA of the CDR3 is TGTGCCAGCAGTTACTTTTTCGGGGGTGGCACCGGGGAGCTGTTTTTT.

The V and J genes are TRBV6-5 and TRBJ2-3; a possible D gene is TRBD2 (6 bases). The V and J ends lost 7 bases and 8 bases respectively, with 22 bases between them. The CDR3 is made up of 15 amino acids. Germline CDR1 and CDR2: MNHEY and SVGAGI. The CDR3 here is CASKPGVKGLGTQYF. CDR3 bases: TGTGCCAGCAAACCGGGGGTCAAGGGGCTAGGTACGCAGTATTTT.

This chain uses TRBV19 with TRBJ2-2; TRBD2 agrees at 11 bases. With V trimmed by 5 bases and J by 5 bases, 7 bases remained unmatched. The CDR3 length is 16 residues. Germline loops: CDR1 LNHDA, CDR2 SQIVND (reference sequence). The CDR3 region is CASSGLAGGRTGELFF. CDR3 DNA: TGTGCCAGTAGTGGCCTAGCGGGGGGCAGAACCGGGGAGCTGTTTTTT.

This clone was seen ten or more times. V usage is TRBV3-1 (or the pseudogene TRBV3-2) and J usage is TRBJ2-7, with TRBD1 matching over 7 bases. CDR1 LGHDT and CDR2 YNNKEL come from the germline V gene (reference sequence). This CDR3 is 15 amino acids long. J lost 5 bases, V lost 5 bases, and 12 bases had no gene match. CDR3 amino acids: CASSFTGARTDEQYF. In DNA form, the CDR3 reads TGTGCCAGCAGCTTCACAGGGGCTAGGACGGACGAGCAGTACTTC.

The chain uses TRBV19 and TRBJ2-7; TRBD1 matches 9 bases. CDR3 length equals 16 residues. CDR1 is LNHDA and CDR2 is SQIVND in the germline V gene (reference sequence). The junction had 8 bases not matched to a gene; V was cut back by 1 base and J by 4 bases. The CDR3 sequence is CASSIVSGQGLYEQYF. The CDR3 bases are TGTGCCAGTAGTATAGTTTCCGGACAGGGGCTGTACGAGCAGTACTTC.